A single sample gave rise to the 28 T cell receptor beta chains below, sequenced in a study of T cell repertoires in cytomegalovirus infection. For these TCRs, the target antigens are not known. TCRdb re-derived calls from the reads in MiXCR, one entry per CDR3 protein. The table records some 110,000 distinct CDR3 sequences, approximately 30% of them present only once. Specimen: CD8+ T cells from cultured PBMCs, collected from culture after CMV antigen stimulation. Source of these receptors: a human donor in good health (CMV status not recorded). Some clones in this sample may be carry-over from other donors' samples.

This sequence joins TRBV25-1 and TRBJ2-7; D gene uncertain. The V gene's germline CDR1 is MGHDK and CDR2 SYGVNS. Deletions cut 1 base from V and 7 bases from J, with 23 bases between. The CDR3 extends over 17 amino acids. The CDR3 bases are TGTGCCAGCAGTGAATTATTTCCGGCCCAAGGAGTAGAAGAGCAGTACTTC. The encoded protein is CASSELFPAQGVEEQYF.

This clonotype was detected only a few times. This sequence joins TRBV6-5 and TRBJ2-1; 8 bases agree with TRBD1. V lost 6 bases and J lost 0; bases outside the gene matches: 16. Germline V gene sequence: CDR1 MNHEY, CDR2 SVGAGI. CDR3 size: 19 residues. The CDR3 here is CASSFTNLWTGNSYNEQFF. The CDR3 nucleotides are TGTGCCAGCAGCTTCACTAATCTTTGGACAGGGAACTCCTACAATGAGCAGTTCTTC.

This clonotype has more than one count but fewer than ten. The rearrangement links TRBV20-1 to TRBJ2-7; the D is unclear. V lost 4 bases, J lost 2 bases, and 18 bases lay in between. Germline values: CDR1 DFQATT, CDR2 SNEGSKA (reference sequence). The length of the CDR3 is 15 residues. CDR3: CSAIGWQVTPYEQYF. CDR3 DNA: TGCAGTGCTATAGGTTGGCAAGTAACCCCCTACGAGCAGTACTTC.

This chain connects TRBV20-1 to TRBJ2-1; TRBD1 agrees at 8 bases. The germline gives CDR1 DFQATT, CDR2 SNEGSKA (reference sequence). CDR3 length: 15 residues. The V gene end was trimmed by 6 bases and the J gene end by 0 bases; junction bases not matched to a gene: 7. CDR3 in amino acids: CSAVDREGSYNEQFF. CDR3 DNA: TGCAGTGCAGTGGACAGGGAAGGCTCCTACAATGAGCAGTTCTTC.

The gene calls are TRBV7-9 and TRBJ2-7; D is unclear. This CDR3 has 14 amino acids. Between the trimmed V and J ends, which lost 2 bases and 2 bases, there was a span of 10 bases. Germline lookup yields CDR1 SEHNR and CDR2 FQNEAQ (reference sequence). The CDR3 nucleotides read TGTGCCAGCAGCTTACCGGGTAGGACCTACGAGCAGTACTTC. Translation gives CASSLPGRTYEQYF.

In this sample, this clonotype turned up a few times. The CDR3 is CASSPPGPMEEKLFF. CDR3 DNA sequence: TGTGCCAGCAGCCCCCCGGGTCCGATGGAGGAAAAACTGTTTTTT. The V and J genes are TRBV7-9 and TRBJ1-4; D unresolved. The CDR3 runs 15 residues. The ends were cut back, 5 bases at V and 8 bases at J, with 18 bases in the middle. From germline, CDR1 is SEHNR and CDR2 FQNEAQ (reference sequence).

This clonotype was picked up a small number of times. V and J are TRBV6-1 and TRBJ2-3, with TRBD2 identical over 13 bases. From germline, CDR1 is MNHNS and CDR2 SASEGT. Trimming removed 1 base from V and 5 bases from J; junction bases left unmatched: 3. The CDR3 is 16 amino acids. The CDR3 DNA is TGTGCCAGCAGTGAAGAACTAGCGGGGGGGGGAGATACGCAGTATTTT. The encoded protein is CASSEELAGGGDTQYF.

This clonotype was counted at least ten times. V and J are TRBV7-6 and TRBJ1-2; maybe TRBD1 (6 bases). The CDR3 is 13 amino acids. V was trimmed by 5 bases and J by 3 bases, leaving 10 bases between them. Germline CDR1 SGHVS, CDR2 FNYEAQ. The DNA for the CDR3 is TGTGCCAGCAGCCCACAGGGATACTATGGCTACACCTTC. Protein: CASSPQGYYGYTF.

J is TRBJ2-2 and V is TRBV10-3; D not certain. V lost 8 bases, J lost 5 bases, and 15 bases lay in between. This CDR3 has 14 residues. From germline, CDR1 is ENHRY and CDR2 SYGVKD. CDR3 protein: CAIALTQQTGELFF. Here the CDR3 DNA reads TGTGCCATCGCTCTTACTCAACAAACCGGGGAGCTGTTTTTT.

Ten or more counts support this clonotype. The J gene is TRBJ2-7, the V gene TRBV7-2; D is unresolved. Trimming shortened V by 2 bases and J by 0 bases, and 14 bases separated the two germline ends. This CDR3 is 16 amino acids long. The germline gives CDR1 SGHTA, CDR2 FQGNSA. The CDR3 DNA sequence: TGTGCCAGCAGCTTATGGGCTCTGGAGAACTCCTACGAGCAGTACTTC. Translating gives CASSLWALENSYEQYF.

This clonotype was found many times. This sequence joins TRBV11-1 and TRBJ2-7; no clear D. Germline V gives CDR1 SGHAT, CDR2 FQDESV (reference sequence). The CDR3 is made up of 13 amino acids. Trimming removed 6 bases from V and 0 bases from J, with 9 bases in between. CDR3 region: CASSLDVSYEQYF. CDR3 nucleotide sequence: TGTGCCAGCAGTTTGGACGTCTCCTACGAGCAGTACTTC.

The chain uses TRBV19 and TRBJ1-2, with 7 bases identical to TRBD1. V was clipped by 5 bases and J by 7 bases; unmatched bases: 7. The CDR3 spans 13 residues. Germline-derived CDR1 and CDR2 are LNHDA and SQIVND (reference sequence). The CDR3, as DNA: TGTGCCAGTAGTCCGAGACAGGGAATTGGCTACACCTTC. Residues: CASSPRQGIGYTF.

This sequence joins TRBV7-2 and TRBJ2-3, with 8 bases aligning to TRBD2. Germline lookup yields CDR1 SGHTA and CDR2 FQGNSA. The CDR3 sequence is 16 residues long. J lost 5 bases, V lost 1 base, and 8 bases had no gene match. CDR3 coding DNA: TGTGCCAGCAGCTTAGTCGGGGGGGTGTTTGGAGATACGCAGTATTTT. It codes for CASSLVGGVFGDTQYF.

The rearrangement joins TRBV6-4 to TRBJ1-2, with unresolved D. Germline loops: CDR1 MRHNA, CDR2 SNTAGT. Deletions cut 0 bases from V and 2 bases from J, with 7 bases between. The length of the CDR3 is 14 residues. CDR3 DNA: TGTGCCAGCAGTGACTCACCAGCGAACTATGGCTACACCTTC. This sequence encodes CASSDSPANYGYTF.

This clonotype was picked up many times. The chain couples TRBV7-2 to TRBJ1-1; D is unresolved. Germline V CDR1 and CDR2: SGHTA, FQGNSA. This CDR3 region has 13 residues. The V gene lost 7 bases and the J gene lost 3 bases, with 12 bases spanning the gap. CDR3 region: CASNPGGYTEAFF. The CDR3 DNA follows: TGTGCCAGCAACCCGGGAGGGTACACTGAAGCTTTCTTT.

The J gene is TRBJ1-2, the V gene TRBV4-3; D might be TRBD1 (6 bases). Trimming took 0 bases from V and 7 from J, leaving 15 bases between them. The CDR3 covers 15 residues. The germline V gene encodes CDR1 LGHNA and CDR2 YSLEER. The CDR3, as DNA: TGCGCCAGCAGCCAAGATCGGCGGGGGGCGGTTGGCTACACCTTC. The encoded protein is CASSQDRRGAVGYTF.

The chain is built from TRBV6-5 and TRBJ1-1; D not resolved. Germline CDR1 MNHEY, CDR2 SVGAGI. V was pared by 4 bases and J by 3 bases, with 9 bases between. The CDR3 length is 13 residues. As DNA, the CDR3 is TGTGCCAGCAGTTGGCGGGCGGACACTGAAGCTTTCTTT. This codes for CASSWRADTEAFF.

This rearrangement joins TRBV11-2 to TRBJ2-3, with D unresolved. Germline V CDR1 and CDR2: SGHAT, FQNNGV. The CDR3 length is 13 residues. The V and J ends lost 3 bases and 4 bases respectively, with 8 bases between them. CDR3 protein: CASSLIRADTQYF. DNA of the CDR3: TGTGCCAGCAGCTTGATTAGAGCAGATACGCAGTATTTT.

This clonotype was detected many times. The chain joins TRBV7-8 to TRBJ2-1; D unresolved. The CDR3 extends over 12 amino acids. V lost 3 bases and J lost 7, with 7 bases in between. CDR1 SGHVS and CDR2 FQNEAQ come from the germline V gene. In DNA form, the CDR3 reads TGTGCCAGCAGCTTCGGACGGAATGAGCAGTTCTTC. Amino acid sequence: CASSFGRNEQFF. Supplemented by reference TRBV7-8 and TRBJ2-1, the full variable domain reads GAGVSQSPRYKVAKRGQDVALRCDPISGHVSLFWYQQALGQGPEFLTYFQNEAQLDKSGLPSDRFFAERPEGSVSTLKIQRTQQEDSAVYLCASSFGRNEQFFGPGTRLTVL.

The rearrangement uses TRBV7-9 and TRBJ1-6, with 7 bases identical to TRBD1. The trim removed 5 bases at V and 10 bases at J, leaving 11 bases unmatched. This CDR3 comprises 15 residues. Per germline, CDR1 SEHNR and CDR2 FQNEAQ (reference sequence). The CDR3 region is CASSPGGQRVSPLHF. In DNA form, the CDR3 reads TGTGCCAGCAGCCCGGGGGGACAGCGGGTCTCACCCCTCCACTTT.

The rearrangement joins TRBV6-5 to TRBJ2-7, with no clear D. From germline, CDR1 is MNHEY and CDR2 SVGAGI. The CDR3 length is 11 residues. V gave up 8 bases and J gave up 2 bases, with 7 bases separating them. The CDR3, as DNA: TGTGCCAGCGGGCCACCCTACGAGCAGTACTTC. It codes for CASGPPYEQYF.

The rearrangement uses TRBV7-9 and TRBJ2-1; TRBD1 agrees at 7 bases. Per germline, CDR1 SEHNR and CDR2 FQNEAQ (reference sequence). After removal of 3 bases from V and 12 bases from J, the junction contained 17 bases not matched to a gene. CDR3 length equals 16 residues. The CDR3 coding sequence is TGTGCCAGCAGCTTCTCCGCGACAGGGCCTGGCAGAGGGCAGTTCTTC. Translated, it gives CASSFSATGPGRGQFF.

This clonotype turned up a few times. The CDR3 region is CASSLRDTSTDTQYF. The CDR3 DNA is TGTGCCAGCAGCTTAAGGGATACCAGCACAGATACGCAGTATTTT. The chain is built from TRBV7-2 and TRBJ2-3; no firm D call. V lost 2 bases and J lost 0, with 9 bases in between. Germline lookup yields CDR1 SGHTA and CDR2 FQGNSA. The CDR3 covers 15 residues.

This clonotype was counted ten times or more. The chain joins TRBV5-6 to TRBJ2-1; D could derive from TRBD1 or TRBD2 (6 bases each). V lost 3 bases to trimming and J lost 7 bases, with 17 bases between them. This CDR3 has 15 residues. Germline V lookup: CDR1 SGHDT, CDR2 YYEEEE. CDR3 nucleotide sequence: TGTGCCAGCAGCTACATAAAGGGGGGAGGAAATGAGCAGTTCTTC. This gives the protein CASSYIKGGGNEQFF.

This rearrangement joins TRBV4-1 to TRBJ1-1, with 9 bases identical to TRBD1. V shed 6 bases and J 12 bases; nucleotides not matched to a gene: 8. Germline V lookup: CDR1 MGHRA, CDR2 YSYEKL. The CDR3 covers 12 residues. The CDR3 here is CASRGGQGRTFF. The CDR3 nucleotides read TGCGCCAGCAGGGGCGGACAGGGGCGAACTTTCTTT.

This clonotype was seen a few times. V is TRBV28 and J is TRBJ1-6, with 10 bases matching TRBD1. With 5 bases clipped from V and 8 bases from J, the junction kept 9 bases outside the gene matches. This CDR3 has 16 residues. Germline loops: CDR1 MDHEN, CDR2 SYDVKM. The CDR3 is CASSAAGQGRYSPLHF. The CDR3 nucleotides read TGTGCCAGCAGTGCGGCGGGACAGGGGAGATATTCACCCCTCCACTTT.

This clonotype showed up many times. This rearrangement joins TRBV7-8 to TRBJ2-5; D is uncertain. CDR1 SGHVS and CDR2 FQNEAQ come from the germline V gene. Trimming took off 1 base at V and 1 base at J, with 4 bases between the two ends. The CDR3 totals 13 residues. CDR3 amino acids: CASSLGVQETQYF. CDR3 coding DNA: TGTGCCAGCAGCTTAGGGGTCCAAGAGACCCAGTACTTC.

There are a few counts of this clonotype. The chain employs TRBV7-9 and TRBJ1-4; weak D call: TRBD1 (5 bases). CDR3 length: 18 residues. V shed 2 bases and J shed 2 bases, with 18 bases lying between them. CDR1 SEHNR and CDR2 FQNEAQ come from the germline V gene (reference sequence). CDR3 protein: CASSLLGLRGPTNEKLFF. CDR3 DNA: TGTGCCAGCAGCTTATTGGGTCTAAGGGGCCCGACTAATGAAAAACTGTTTTTT.